The following is a T cell receptor (beta chain) sequence with its context. The data are from a study of blood T cell repertoires in COVID-19. The germline V gene encodes CDR1 LGHDT and CDR2 YNNKEL (reference sequence). The CDR3 totals 16 residues. V was clipped by 7 bases and J by 1 base; unmatched bases: 12. Assay: immunoSEQ multiplex PCR; the TCRdb copy retains only in-frame clones and omits some. The repertoire consists of about 100,000 clones, with 80% occurring once and the leading ten covering 12%. Sequencing was carried out using peripheral blood. This receptor was identified in a woman in her 70s with acute or convalescent COVID-19. The chain links TRBV3-1 (or the pseudogene TRBV3-2) to TRBJ1-2; 7 positions agree with TRBD1. For the CDR3, the DNA is TGTGCCAGCACCAAAGTTTCGACAGGGATTAACTATGGCTACACCTTC. Translating gives CASTKVSTGINYGYTF.